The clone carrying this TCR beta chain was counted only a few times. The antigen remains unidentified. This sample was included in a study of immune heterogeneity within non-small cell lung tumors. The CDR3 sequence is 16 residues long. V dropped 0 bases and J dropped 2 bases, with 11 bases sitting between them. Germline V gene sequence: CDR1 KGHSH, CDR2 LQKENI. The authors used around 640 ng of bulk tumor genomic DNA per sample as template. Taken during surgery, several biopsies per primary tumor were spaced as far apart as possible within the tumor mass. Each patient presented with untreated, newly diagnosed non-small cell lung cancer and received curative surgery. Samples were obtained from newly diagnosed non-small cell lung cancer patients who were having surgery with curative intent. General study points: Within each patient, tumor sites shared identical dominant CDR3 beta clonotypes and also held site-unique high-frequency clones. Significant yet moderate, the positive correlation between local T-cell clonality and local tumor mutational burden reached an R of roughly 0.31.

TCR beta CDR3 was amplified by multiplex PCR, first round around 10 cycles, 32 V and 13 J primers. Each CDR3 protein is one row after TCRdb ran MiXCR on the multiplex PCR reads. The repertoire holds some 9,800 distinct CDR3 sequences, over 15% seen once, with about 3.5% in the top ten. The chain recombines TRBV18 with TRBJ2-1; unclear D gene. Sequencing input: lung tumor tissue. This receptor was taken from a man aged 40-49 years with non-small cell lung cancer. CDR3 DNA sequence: TGTGCCAGCTCACCACCGACCGGCCTTACCTACAATGAGCAGTTCTTC. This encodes CASSPPTGLTYNEQFF.